The clone carrying this TCR beta chain has a handful of counts. Its target is not known. This record belongs to a study of long-term antiretroviral therapy in people with HIV. Study-wide findings and caveats: Absence of data on ART adherence, viral resistance or therapy changes was noted. Blood was collected between the mid-2000s and the late 2010s, possibly under older ART regimens.

With survey level as its setting, the immunoSEQ assay was v3.0. Sequencing used immunoSEQ multiplex PCR; TCRdb keeps in-frame clones, though not all of them. Of 25,000 to 30,000 clones in the sample, roughly 80% were seen once. DNA was extracted from about 1-10 million thawed cryopreserved PBMC. This CDR3 has 17 amino acids. Trimming stripped 5 bases from V and 5 bases from J, with 24 bases between. From germline, CDR1 is LNHDA and CDR2 SQIVND (reference sequence). V and J are TRBV19 and TRBJ2-5, with D perhaps TRBD1 or TRBD2 (6 bases each). The clonotype originates from a man aged 35 to 55 with HIV. Sequenced here: unsorted PBMCs, sampled 3 years after starting antiretroviral therapy. Here the CDR3 DNA reads TGTGCCAGTAGTGCCTTGTTTTTGGACAAGGGGGGCGAGACCCAGTACTTC. The encoded protein is CASSALFLDKGGETQYF.